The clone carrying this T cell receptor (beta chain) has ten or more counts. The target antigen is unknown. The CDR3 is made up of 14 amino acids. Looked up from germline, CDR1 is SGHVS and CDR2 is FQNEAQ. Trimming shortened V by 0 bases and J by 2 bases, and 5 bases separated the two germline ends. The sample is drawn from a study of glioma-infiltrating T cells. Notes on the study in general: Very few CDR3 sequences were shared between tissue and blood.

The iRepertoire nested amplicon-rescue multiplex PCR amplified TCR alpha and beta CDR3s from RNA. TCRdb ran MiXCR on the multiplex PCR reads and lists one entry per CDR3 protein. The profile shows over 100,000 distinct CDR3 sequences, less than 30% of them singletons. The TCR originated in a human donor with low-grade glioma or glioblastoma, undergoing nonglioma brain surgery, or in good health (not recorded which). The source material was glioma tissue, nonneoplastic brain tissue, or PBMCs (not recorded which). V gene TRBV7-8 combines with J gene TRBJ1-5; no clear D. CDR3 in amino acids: CASSLARGNQPQHF. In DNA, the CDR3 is TGTGCCAGCAGCTTAGCGAGGGGCAATCAGCCCCAGCATTTT.